The 13 T cell receptor beta chains below come from one sample, sequenced in a study of blood T cells in healthy people across ages. For the second PCR, which ran for about 6 to 12 cycles, a sample-barcoded 5' primer and a J-beta primer mix were used. MiXCR, applied by TCRdb to the 5' RACE reads, yields one record per CDR3 protein. The sample yields 850,000 to 1,300,000 distinct CDR3 sequences, 35% to 50% seen once. The specimen sequenced was blood. These receptors originate from a woman aged 55-75 years in good health.

In the case of this clonotype: One end of the junction does not line up with germline, which may come from a read error. V and J are TRBV25-1 and TRBJ1-2; D is possibly TRBD1 (6 bases). Germline CDR1 reads MGHDK; CDR2 reads SYGVNS. CDR3 length equals 14 residues. This CDR3 reads CASRAGQWDYSYTF. The CDR3 DNA follows: TGTGCCAGCAGAGCCGGACAGTGGGACTATAGCTACACCTTC.

This chain uses TRBV19 with TRBJ1-1, with TRBD1 identical over 7 bases. V gave up 5 bases and J gave up 2 bases; unmatched junction bases: 5. This CDR3 is 14 amino acids long. Germline V CDR1 and CDR2: LNHDA, SQIVND (reference sequence). CDR3 bases: TGTGCCAGTAGTGAACAGGGGCCAAACACTGAAGCTTTCTTT. The encoded protein is CASSEQGPNTEAFF.

The chain uses TRBV5-1 and TRBJ1-1; D is uncertain. Deletions cut 6 bases from V and 0 bases from J, with 12 bases between. CDR1 and CDR2 (germline): SGHRS, YFSETQ. This CDR3 comprises 14 residues. CDR3 in amino acids: CASTLGVMNTEAFF. CDR3 coding DNA: TGCGCCAGCACCCTGGGAGTAATGAACACTGAAGCTTTCTTT.

The V gene is TRBV5-6, the J gene TRBJ2-1; D may be TRBD1 or TRBD2 (5 bases each). The germline V gene has CDR1 SGHDT and CDR2 YYEEEE. V was clipped by 0 bases and J by 6 bases, with 13 bases between them. This CDR3 spans 15 amino acids. The DNA for the CDR3 is TGTGCCAGCAGCTTGGGTGCGGGCAGGGTCAATGAGCAGTTCTTC. This translates into CASSLGAGRVNEQFF.

With respect to this clonotype: Being one base from a much bigger clone, this may be a read error. The gene calls are TRBV7-9 and TRBJ2-3; D is possibly TRBD2 (5 bases). The CDR3 covers 18 residues. Germline CDR1 SEHNR, CDR2 FQNEAQ (reference sequence). CDR3 region: CAGSLAVGAARGTDTQYF. CDR3 coding DNA: TGTGCCGGCAGCTTAGCAGTCGGAGCGGCTCGGGGCACAGATACGCAGTATTTT.

V usage is TRBV27 and J usage is TRBJ2-7, with D maybe TRBD2 (5 bases). Per germline, CDR1 MNHEY and CDR2 SMNVEV (reference sequence). The CDR3 length is 14 residues. Trimming took off 2 bases at V and 5 bases at J, with 13 bases between the two ends. The CDR3: CASSLTPGFHEQYF. CDR3 DNA sequence: TGTGCCAGCAGTTTAACACCGGGGTTCCACGAGCAGTACTTC.

The V call is TRBV10-1, the J call TRBJ2-3; 8 nucleotides line up with TRBD1. V shed 3 bases and J 2 bases; nucleotides not matched to a gene: 4. The CDR3 covers 15 residues. Germline CDR1 and CDR2: WNHNN and SYGVQD (reference sequence). The CDR3 protein is CASSDGTGPTDTQYF. The DNA for the CDR3 is TGCGCCAGCAGTGACGGGACAGGTCCCACAGATACGCAGTATTTT.

The chain carries TRBV5-1 and TRBJ2-7; no clear D. The germline V gene has CDR1 SGHRS and CDR2 YFSETQ. The CDR3 consists of 15 residues. V shed 3 bases and J shed 0 bases, with 13 bases lying between them. The CDR3 DNA follows: TGCGCCAGCAGCTGGAACGCCCGGAGCTCCTACGAGCAGTACTTC. Protein product: CASSWNARSSYEQYF.

The chain couples TRBV20-1 to TRBJ1-2; the D is unclear. Trimming stripped 6 bases from V and 3 bases from J, with 8 bases between. CDR3 size: 11 residues. Per the germline V gene, CDR1 is DFQATT and CDR2 is SNEGSKA (reference sequence). The CDR3 sequence: CSATGHYGYTF. CDR3 DNA sequence: TGCAGTGCCACCGGGCACTATGGCTACACCTTC.

The CDR3 loop reads CASSLVPGSLGDEQFF. As DNA, the CDR3 is TGCGCCAGCAGCTTGGTACCGGGAAGCTTGGGTGATGAGCAGTTCTTC. The chain has TRBV5-1 and TRBJ2-1; D might be TRBD2 (5 bases). The germline V gene encodes CDR1 SGHRS and CDR2 YFSETQ. The CDR3 consists of 16 residues. V shed 0 bases and J shed 8 bases, with 18 bases lying between them.

This chain joins TRBV27 and TRBJ2-3; no clear D gene. Germline lookup yields CDR1 MNHEY and CDR2 SMNVEV (reference sequence). CDR3 size: 15 residues. Trimming cost V 4 bases and J 4 bases, with 15 bases left between them. CDR3 amino acids: CASSSTGPVPDTQYF. The CDR3 nucleotides are TGTGCCAGCAGTTCAACCGGGCCGGTCCCAGATACGCAGTATTTT.

The gene calls are TRBV4-1 and TRBJ2-2, with D hard to call. The germline gives CDR1 MGHRA, CDR2 YSYEKL. V shed 1 base and J shed 1 base, with 7 bases lying between them. This CDR3 has 15 amino acids. The CDR3 protein is CASSQVGLNTGELFF. The CDR3 DNA follows: TGCGCCAGCAGCCAAGTAGGGTTGAACACCGGGGAGCTGTTTTTT.

The chain carries TRBV5-4 and TRBJ2-6; D is uncertain. With 0 bases removed from V and 2 bases from J, the gap between germline ends came to 9 bases. This CDR3 is built from 16 residues. In germline, CDR1 is SGHNT, CDR2 YYREEE (reference sequence). CDR3 in DNA: TGTGCCAGCAGCTTGGTCGCTCGGACTGGGGCCAACGTCCTGACTTTC. It yields the protein CASSLVARTGANVLTF. Full variable domain (outside the CDR3, taken from reference TRBV5-4 and TRBJ2-6): ETGVTQSPTHLIKTRGQQVTLRCSSQSGHNTVSWYQQALGQGPQFIFQYYREEENGRGNFPPRFSGLQFPNYSSELNVNALELDDSALYLCASSLVARTGANVLTFGAGSRLTVL.